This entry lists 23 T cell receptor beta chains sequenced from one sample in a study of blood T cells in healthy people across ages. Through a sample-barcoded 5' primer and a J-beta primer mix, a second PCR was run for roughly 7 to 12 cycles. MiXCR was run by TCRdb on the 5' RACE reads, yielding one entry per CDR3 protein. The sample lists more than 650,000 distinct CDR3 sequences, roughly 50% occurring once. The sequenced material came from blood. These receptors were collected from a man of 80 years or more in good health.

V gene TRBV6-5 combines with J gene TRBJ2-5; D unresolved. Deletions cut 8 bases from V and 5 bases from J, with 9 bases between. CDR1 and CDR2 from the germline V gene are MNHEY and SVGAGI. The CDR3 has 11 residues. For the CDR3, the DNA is TGTGCCAGCCGCCACTTGGAGACCCAGTACTTC. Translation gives CASRHLETQYF.

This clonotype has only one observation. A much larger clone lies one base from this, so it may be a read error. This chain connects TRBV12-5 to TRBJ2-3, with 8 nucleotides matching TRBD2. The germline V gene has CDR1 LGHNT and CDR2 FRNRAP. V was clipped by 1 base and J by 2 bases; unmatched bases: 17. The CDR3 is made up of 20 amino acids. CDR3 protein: CASGLAPGQAGDGFTDTQYF. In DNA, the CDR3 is TGTGCTAGTGGTTTGGCACCGGGACAAGCGGGAGATGGGTTCACAGATACGCAGTATTTT.

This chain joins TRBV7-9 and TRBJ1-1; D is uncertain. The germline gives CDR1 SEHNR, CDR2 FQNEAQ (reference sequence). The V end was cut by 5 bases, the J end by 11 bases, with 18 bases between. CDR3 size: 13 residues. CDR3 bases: TGTGCCAGCAGCCGCCCTAGGTGGGATCAGGCTTTCTTT. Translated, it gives CASSRPRWDQAFF.

The CDR3 DNA reads TGCAGTGCTAGAGGCGCGGTGGGGTATGAGCAGTTCTTC. This sequence encodes CSARGAVGYEQFF. The rearrangement uses TRBV20-1 and TRBJ2-1; D is undetermined. Per germline, CDR1 DFQATT and CDR2 SNEGSKA (reference sequence). Deletions cut 1 base from V and 8 bases from J, with 12 bases between. There are 13 residues in the CDR3.

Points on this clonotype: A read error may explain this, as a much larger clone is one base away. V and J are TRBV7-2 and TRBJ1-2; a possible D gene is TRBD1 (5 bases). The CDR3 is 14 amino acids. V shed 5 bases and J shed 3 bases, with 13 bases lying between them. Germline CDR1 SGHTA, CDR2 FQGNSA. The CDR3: CASSVGPGDYGYTF. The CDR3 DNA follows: TGTGCCAGCAGCGTGGGCCCGGGGGACTATGGCTACACCTTC.

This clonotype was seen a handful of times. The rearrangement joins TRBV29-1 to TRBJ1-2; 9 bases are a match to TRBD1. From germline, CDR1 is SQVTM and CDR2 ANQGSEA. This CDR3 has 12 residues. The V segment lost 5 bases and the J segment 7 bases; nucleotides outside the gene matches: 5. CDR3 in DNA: TGCAGCGTTTCACGGACAGGGGTTGGCTACACCTTC. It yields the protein CSVSRTGVGYTF.

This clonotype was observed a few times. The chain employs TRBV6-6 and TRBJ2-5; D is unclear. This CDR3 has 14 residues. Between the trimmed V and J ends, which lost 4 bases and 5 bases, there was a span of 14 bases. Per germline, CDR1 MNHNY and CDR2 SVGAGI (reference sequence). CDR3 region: CASSFSGIGETQYF. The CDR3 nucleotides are TGTGCCAGCAGTTTCTCGGGTATCGGGGAGACCCAGTACTTC.

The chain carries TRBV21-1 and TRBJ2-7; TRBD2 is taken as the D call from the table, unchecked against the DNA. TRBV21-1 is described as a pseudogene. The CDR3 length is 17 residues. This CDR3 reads CASSKALARTETYEQYF. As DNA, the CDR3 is TGTGCCAGCAGCAAAGCGCTAGCACGGACTGAAACCTACGAGCAGTACTTC.

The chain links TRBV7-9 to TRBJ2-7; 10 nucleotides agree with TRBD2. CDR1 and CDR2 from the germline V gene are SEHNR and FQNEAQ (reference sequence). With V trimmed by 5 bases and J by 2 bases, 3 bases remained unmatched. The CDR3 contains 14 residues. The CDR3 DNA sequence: TGTGCCAGCAGCAATAGCGGGGGGACCTACGAGCAGTACTTC. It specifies CASSNSGGTYEQYF.

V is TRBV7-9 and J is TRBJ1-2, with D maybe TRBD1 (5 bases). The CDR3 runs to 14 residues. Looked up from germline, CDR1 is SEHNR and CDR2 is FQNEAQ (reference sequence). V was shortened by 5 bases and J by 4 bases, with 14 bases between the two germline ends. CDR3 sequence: CASSQGTGTYGYTF. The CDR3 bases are TGTGCCAGCAGCCAGGGCACGGGGACCTATGGCTACACCTTC.

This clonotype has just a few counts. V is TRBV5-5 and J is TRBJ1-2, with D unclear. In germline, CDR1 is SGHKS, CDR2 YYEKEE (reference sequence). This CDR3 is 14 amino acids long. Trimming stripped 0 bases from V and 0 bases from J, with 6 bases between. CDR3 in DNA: TGTGCCAGCAGCTTGGACCAGGCTAACTATGGCTACACCTTC. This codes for CASSLDQANYGYTF.

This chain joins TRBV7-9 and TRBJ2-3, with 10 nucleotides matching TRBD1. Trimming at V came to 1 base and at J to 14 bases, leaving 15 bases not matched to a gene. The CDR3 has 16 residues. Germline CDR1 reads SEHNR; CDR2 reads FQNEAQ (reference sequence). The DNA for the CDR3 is TGTGCCAGCAGCTTAGTGGGGACAGGGGAAGGCAGATACGCGTATTTT. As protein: CASSLVGTGEGRYAYF.

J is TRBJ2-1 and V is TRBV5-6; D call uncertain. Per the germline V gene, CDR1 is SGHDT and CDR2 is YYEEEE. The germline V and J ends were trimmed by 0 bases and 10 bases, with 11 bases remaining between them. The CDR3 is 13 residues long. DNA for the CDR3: TGTGCCAGCAGCTTGGGCCCCTGGTTGGAGCAGTTCTTC. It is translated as CASSLGPWLEQFF.

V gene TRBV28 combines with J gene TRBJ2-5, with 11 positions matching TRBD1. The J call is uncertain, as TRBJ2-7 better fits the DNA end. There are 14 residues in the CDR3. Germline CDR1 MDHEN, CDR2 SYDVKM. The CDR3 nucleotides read TGTGCCAGCAGTTTCGGGACAGGGGGGAACGAGCAGTACTTC. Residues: CASSFGTGGNEQYF.

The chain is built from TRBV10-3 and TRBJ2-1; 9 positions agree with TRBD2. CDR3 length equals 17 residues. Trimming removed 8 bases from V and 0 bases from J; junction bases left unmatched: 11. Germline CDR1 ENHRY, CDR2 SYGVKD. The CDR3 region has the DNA TGTGCCATCCGATCTGATTCAGCGGGAGGCTCCTACAATGAGCAGTTCTTC. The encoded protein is CAIRSDSAGGSYNEQFF.

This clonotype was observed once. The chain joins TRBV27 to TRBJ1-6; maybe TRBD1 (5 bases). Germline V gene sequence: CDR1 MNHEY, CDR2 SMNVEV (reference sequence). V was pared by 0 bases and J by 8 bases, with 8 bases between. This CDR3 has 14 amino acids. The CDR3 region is CASSLSGRDSPLHF. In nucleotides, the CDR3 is TGTGCCAGCAGTTTATCGGGCAGGGATTCACCCCTCCACTTT.

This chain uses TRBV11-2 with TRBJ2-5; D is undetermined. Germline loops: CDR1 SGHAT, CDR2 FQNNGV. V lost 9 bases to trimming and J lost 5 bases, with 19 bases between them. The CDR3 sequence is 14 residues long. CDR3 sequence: CASTIPGFWETQYF. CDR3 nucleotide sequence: TGTGCCAGTACTATCCCCGGGTTTTGGGAGACCCAGTACTTC.

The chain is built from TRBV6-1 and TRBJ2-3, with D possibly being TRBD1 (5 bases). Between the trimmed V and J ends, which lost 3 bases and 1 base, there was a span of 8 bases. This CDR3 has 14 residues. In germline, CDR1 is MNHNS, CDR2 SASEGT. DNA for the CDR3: TGTGCCAGCAGTGATGGGGCTGGCACAGATACGCAGTATTTT. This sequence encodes CASSDGAGTDTQYF.

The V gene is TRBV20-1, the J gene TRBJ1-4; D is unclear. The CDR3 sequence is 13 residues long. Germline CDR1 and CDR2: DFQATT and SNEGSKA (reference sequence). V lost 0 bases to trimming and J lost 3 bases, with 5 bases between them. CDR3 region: CSARDKANEKLFF. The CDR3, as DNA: TGCAGTGCTAGAGATAAGGCTAATGAAAAACTGTTTTTT.

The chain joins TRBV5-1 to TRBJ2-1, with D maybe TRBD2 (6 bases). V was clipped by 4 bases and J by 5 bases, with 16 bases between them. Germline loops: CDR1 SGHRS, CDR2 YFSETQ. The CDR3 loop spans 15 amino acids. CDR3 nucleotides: TGCGCCAGCAGCGTGGGGCTAGCGACTGACAATGAGCAGTTCTTC. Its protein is CASSVGLATDNEQFF.

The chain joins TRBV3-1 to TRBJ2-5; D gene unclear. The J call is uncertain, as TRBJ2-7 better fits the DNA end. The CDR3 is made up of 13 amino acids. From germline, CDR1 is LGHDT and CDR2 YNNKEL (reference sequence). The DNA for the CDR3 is TGTGCCAGCAGCCACGGATCACGTGCCGAGCAGTACTTC. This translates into CASSHGSRAEQYF.

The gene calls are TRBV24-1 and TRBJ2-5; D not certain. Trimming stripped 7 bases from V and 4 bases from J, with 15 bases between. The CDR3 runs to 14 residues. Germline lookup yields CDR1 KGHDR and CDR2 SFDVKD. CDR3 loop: CATRDPGDPETQYF. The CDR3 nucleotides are TGTGCCACCAGGGACCCAGGAGATCCAGAGACCCAGTACTTC.

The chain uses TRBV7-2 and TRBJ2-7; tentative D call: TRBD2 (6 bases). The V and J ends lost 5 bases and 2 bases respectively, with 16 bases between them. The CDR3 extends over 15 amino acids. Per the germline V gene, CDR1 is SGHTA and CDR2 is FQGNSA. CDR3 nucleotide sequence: TGTGCCAGCAGCCAGGGAGGCGCTGATCCCTACGAGCAGTACTTC. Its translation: CASSQGGADPYEQYF.